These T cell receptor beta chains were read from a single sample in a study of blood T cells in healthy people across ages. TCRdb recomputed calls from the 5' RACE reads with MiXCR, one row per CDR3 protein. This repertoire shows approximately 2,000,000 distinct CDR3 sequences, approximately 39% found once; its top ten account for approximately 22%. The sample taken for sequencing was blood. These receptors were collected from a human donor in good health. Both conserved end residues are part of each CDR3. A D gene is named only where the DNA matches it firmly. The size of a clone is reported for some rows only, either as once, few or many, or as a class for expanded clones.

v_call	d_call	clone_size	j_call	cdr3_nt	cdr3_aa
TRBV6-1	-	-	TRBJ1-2	TGTGCCAGGCGGACAGAGAAGGACTACACCTTC	CARRTEKDYTF
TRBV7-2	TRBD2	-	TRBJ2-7	TGTGCCAGCAGCCTATGGACTAGCGGGGGGTACGAGCAGTACTTC	CASSLWTSGGYEQYF
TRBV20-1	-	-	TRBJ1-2	TGCAGTGCTAGGGACATCGGCGTTAAAGATGGCTACACCTTC	CSARDIGVKDGYTF
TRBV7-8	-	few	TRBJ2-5	TGTGCCAGCAGACCCGGAGGGGTCGGGACCCAGTACTTC	CASRPGGVGTQYF
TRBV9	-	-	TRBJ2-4	TGTGCCAGCAGCAGAGCAATAGCCAAAAACATTCAGTACTTC	CASSRAIAKNIQYF
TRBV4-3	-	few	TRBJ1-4	TGCGCCAGCAGCCAAGATAAGGGGGGGTCTAATGAAAAACTGTTTTTT	CASSQDKGGSNEKLFF
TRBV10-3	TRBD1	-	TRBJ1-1	TGTGCCACACAGGACAGGGTGGACACTGAAGCTTTCTTT	CATQDRVDTEAFF
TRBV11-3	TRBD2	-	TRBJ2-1	TGTGCCAGCAAGGGGAAGCTAGCGGAATATGAGCAGTTCTTC	CASKGKLAEYEQFF
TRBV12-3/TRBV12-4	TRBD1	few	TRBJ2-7	TGTGCCAGCAGTTTAATCCCAGGGGGCCTCTCCTACGAGCAGTACTTC	CASSLIPGGLSYEQYF
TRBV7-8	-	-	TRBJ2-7	TGTGCCAGCTCGGCGGAAGGGGGCTACGAGCAGTACTTC	CASSAEGGYEQYF
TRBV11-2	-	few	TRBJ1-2	TGTGCCAGCAGCTTATCTGGAGGACACCTAACTTTGAAGGGCTACACCTTC	CASSLSGGHLTLKGYTF
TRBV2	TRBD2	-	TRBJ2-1	TGTGCCAGCAGTGTCAACGCGGGGGTCGGGAATGAGCAGTTCTTC	CASSVNAGVGNEQFF
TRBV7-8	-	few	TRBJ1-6	TGTGCCAGCAGCTTAAACCCACGCCCCGGCCCCCTCCACTTT	CASSLNPRPGPLHF
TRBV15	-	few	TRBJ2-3	TGTGCCACCAGCAGAGTACGGGGGGCAGGGAGCGATACGCAGTATTTT	CATSRVRGAGSDTQYF
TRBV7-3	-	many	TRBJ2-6	TGTGCCAGCAGCTCCCCTGGGGCCAACGTCCTGACTTTC	CASSSPGANVLTF
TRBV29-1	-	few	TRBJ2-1	TGCAGCGTTGATGGCCGCGTCCATGAGCAGTTCTTC	CSVDGRVHEQFF
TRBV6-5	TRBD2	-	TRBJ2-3	TGTGCCAGCAGTTCCAGCGGGGGTCGATACTATACGCAGTATTTT	CASSSSGGRYYTQYF
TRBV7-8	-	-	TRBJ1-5	TGTGCCAGCAGCTTCGACGGGGCAGGGGTGGCTCAGCCCCAGCATTTT	CASSFDGAGVAQPQHF
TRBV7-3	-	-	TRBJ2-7	TGTGCCAGCAGCGCAACCCCCTACATCGAGCAGTACTTC	CASSATPYIEQYF
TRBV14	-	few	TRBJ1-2	TGTGCCAGCTCTGCAGGGATCGCCTATGACTATGGCTACACCTTC	CASSAGIAYDYGYTF
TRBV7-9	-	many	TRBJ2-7	TGCGCCAGCAGCTTGAGGGACGAGCAGTACTTC	CASSLRDEQYF
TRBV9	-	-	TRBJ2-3	TGTGCCAGCAGCGTAGAGCATTCCACAGATACGCAGTATTTT	CASSVEHSTDTQYF
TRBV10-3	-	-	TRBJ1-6	TGTGCCATCAGTGAGTCTGGGGGGGGCGCCTTCCCCCTCCACTTT	CAISESGGGAFPLHF
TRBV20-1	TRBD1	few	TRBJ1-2	TGCAGTGCTAGGGCCAGACAGGGAGATTTTAACTATGGCTACACCTTC	CSARARQGDFNYGYTF
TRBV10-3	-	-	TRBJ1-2	TGTGCCATCAGTGATGGACAGTGTTATGGCTACACCTTC	CAISDGQCYGYTF
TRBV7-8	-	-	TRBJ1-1	TGTGCCAGCAGCAAGACCACTGAAGCTTTCTTT	CASSKTTEAFF
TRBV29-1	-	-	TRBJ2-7	TGCAGCGTTGGTCAAACAACGGATTTGAGCGAGCAGTACTTC	CSVGQTTDLSEQYF
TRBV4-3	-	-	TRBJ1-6	TGCGCCAGCAGCCAAGATAGTGAGCCTAATTCACCCCTCCACTTT	CASSQDSEPNSPLHF
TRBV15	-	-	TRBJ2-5	TGTGCCACCAGCAGAGCCCCACAGACCCAGTACTTC	CATSRAPQTQYF
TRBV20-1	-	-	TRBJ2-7	TGCAGTGCTAGAGTCCCGGGAGGGGGCAGGAAGTTCTTC	CSARVPGGGRKFF
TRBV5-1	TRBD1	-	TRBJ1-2	TGCGCCAGCAGCTTGCTCTCAGGGACAGAGAACTATGGCTACACCTTC	CASSLLSGTENYGYTF
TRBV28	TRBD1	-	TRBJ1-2	TGTGCCAGCAGTTGGACAGGGGGTCGTGGCTGCACCTTC	CASSWTGGRGCTF
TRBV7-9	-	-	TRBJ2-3	TGTGCCAGCAGCTTTTTCCTAGCGCAATCAGATACGCAGTATTTT	CASSFFLAQSDTQYF
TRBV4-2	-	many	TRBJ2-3	TGTGCCAGCAGCATACCCGTCCCAGATACGCAGTATTTT	CASSIPVPDTQYF
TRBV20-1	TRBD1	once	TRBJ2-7	TGCAGTGCTATCCGGACAGGGTCGGGGGAGCGGTACTTC	CSAIRTGSGERYF
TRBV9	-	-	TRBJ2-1	TGTGCCAGCAGCGACCAGACGCGGACCGTCTCCTACAATGAGCAGTTCTTC	CASSDQTRTVSYNEQFF
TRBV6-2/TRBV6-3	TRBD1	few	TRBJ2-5	TGTGCCAGCAGTTACCCAGATGACAGGGGAGAGACCCAGTACTTC	CASSYPDDRGETQYF
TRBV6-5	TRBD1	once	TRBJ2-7	TGTGCCAGCAGTTACCCTACAGGGGGCACCTACGAGCAGTACTTC	CASSYPTGGTYEQYF
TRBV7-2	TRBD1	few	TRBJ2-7	TGTGCCAGCAGCCGGGACAGGGGTTACAACGAGCAGTACTTC	CASSRDRGYNEQYF